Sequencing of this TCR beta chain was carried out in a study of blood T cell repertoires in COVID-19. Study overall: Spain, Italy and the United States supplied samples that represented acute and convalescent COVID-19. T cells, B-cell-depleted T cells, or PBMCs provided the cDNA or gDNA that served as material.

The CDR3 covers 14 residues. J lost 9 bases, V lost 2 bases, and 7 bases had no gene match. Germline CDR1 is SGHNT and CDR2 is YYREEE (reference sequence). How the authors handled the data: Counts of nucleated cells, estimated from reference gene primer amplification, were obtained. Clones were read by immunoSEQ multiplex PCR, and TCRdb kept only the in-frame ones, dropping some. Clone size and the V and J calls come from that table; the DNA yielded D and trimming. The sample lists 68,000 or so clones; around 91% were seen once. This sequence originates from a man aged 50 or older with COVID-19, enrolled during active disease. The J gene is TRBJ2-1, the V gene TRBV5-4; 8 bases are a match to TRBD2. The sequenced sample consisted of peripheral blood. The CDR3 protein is CASSLAGVVGEQFF. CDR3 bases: TGTGCCAGCAGCTTAGCGGGAGTGGTTGGTGAGCAGTTCTTC.